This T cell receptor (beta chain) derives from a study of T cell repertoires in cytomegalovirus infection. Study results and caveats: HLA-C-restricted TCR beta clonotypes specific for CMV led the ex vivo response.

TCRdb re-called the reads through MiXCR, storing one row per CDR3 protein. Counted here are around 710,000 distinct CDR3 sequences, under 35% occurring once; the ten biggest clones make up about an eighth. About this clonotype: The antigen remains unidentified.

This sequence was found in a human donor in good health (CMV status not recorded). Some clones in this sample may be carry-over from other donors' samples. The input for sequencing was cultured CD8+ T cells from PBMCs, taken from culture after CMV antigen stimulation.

CDR3 nucleotides: TGTGCCAGCAGCTTAGAATGGGTCCGAGACAACATTCAGTACTTC. The encoded protein is CASSLEWVRDNIQYF. The chain uses TRBV7-9 and TRBJ2-4, with D unresolved. The V end was cut by 1 base, the J end by 7 bases, with 14 bases between. The CDR3 is 15 amino acids. Germline V gene sequence: CDR1 SEHNR, CDR2 FQNEAQ (reference sequence).